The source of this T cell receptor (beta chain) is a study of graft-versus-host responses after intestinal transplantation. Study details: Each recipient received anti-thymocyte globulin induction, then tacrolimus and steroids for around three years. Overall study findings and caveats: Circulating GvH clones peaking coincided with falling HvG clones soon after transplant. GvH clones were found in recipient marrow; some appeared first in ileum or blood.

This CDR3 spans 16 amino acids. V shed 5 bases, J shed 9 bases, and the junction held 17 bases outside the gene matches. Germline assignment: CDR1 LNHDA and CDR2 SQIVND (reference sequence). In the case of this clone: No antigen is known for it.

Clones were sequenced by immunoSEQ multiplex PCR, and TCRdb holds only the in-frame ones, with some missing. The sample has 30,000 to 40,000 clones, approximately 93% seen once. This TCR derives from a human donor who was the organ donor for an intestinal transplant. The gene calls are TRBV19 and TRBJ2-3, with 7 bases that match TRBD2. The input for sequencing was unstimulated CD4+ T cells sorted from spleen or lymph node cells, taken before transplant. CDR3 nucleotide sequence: TGTGCCAGTAGTGTCCCTGGGAGCGGGGCCGTGGGGACGCAGTATTTT. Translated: CASSVPGSGAVGTQYF.